This is a list of T cell receptor beta chains from one sample in a study of cytomegalovirus exposure and HLA in healthy donors. The table came from immunoSEQ multiplex PCR; TCRdb's copy has only in-frame clones and leaves some out. The sample consists of 150,000 or so clones, around 80% of them appearing once. Sequencing used PBMCs. The source of these receptors is a male donor in good health and CMV-seropositive. Each CDR3 is given with its conserved first and last residue. A D gene is named only where the DNA matches it firmly. The size field is filled for only some rows; it gives once, few, many or a size class.

clone_size	d_call	v_call	j_call	cdr3_aa	cdr3_nt
.	.	TRBV7-8	TRBJ2-7	CASSLRGVGIGEQYF	TGTGCCAGCAGCCTCAGGGGGGTGGGGATAGGCGAGCAGTACTTC
once	.	TRBV5-1	TRBJ2-1	CASSLAGLGNEQFF	TGCGCCAGCAGCTTGGCGGGACTTGGAAATGAGCAGTTCTTC
once	.	TRBV7-2	TRBJ2-3	CAARGASGTDTQYF	TGTGCCGCCCGGGGCGCTAGCGGCACAGATACGCAGTATTTT
.	TRBD1	TRBV30	TRBJ2-2	CAGTGGLRDTGELFF	TGCGCCGGGACAGGGGGCCTGCGGGACACCGGGGAGCTGTTTTTT
few	.	TRBV11-2	TRBJ1-5	CASSLESQLPQHF	TGTGCCAGCAGCTTAGAATCACAACTACCCCAGCATTTT
few	TRBD2	TRBV6-4	TRBJ2-1	CASSVTSGTTYNEQFF	TGTGCCAGCAGTGTGACTAGCGGGACCACCTACAATGAGCAGTTCTTC
.	.	TRBV6-5	TRBJ2-1	CASSYGRTTRYNEQFF	TGTGCCAGCAGTTACGGGAGGACCACCCGGTACAATGAGCAGTTCTTC
.	.	TRBV11-2	TRBJ2-3	CASTHSTDTQYF	TGTGCCAGCACCCATAGCACAGATACGCAGTATTTT
.	TRBD1	TRBV18	TRBJ2-7	CASSRTGGYYEQYF	TGTGCCAGCTCACGGACAGGGGGCTACTACGAGCAGTACTTC
.	.	TRBV5-1	TRBJ2-5	CASSSIPGETQYF	TGCGCCAGCAGCTCCATCCCGGGGGAGACCCAGTACTTC
.	.	TRBV19	TRBJ2-7	CASSIRQGFYEQYF	TGTGCCAGTAGTATACGGCAGGGATTCTACGAGCAGTACTTC